The present T cell receptor (beta chain) was sequenced within a study of cytomegalovirus exposure and HLA in healthy donors. Amplification used 60 Vbeta primers and 13 Jbeta primers. Profiling relied on immunoSEQ multiplex PCR, and the TCRdb table lists in-frame clones only, not all of them. The sample records 130,000 or so clones, around 83% being singletons. This CDR3 region has 15 residues. CDR1 is KGHSH, CDR2 LQKENI, per germline. Trimming cost V 5 bases and J 6 bases; bases outside gene matches: 6. Material for sequencing was PBMCs. The J gene is TRBJ2-2, the V gene TRBV18; 10 bases agree with TRBD1. This sequence originates from a woman aged 25 to 39 in good health and CMV-seropositive. Written as DNA, the CDR3 is TGTGCCAGCTCAGCCCGACAGGGGGCGGCCGGGGAGCTGTTTTTT. As protein: CASSARQGAAGELFF.